A single TCR beta chain is shown here with its context. The junction departs from the called germline gene at one end, perhaps through a read error. The entry originates in a study of blood T cell repertoires in COVID-19. Study summary: Acute and convalescent COVID-19 specimens originated in the United States, Italy and Spain.

Per the authors' pipeline: Amplification of reference gene primers was used by the study to estimate nucleated cell counts. Sequenced by immunoSEQ multiplex PCR; TCRdb stores in-frame clones only, minus some. The V and J calls and clone size come from that table; D and trimming were worked out from the DNA. The table records about 270,000 clones, approximately 90% of them present only once. Germline loops: CDR1 SGHTA, CDR2 FQGTGA. This CDR3 is built from 17 residues. This chain connects TRBV7-3 to TRBJ2-3, with 7 bases lining up with TRBD2. The TCR comes from a young woman with acute COVID-19. Specimen: PBMCs or T cells enriched from blood (not recorded which). In DNA, the CDR3 is TGTGCCAGCAGTTTAACCTTCGAGAACGGGGGGACAGATACGCAGTATTTT. Translating it yields CASSLTFENGGTDTQYF.